This passage covers 4 T cell receptor beta chains from one sample sequenced in a study of OX40 agonist ivuxolimab in advanced cancers. The protocol was immunoSEQ multiplex PCR, while the TCRdb copy is restricted to in-frame clones and leaves out a portion. The table records around 11,000 clones, nearly 85% of them present only once. Here the sequenced sample was CD4+ or CD8+ T cells sorted from blood, taken in a trial of the OX40 agonist ivuxolimab. These receptors were taken from an adult with an advanced solid tumor such as melanoma, head and neck, liver or kidney cancer.

V is TRBV11-2 and J is TRBJ2-7, with 12 nucleotides matching TRBD2. V was clipped by 5 bases and J by 4 bases; unmatched bases: 6. Germline CDR1 reads SGHAT; CDR2 reads FQNNGV. The CDR3 runs to 15 residues. Written as DNA, the CDR3 is TGTGCCAGCAGCGCCCCGACTAGCGGGAGATACGAGCAGTACTTC. Its protein is CASSAPTSGRYEQYF. The full variable domain, in which reference TRBV11-2 and TRBJ2-7 provide the parts outside the CDR3, is EAGVAQSPRYKIIEKRQSVAFWCNPISGHATLYWYQQILGQGPKLLIQFQNNGVVDDSQLPKDRFSAERLKGVDSTLKIQPAKLEDSAVYLCASSAPTSGRYEQYFGPGTRLTVT.

The rearrangement uses TRBV6-5 and TRBJ1-1, with D hard to call. In germline, CDR1 is MNHEY, CDR2 SVGAGI. The CDR3 runs 13 residues. V was pared by 7 bases and J by 0 bases, with 9 bases between. CDR3 protein: CASKVGMNTEAFF. The DNA of the CDR3 is TGTGCCAGCAAAGTCGGGATGAACACTGAAGCTTTCTTT.

The chain has TRBV4-1 and TRBJ2-7; 8 positions match TRBD1. J was trimmed by 3 bases and V by 0 bases; bases with no gene match: 1. This CDR3 has 14 amino acids. Looked up from germline, CDR1 is MGHRA and CDR2 is YSYEKL. For the CDR3, the DNA is TGCGCCAGCAGCCAAGAGGGACAGGTCTACGAGCAGTACTTC. Its translation: CASSQEGQVYEQYF.

This clone was counted a single time. The CDR3 here is CASSLWVSGDEQYF. CDR3 nucleotides: TGTGCCAGCAGCTTGTGGGTATCAGGGGACGAGCAGTACTTC. V gene TRBV5-8 combines with J gene TRBJ2-7, with a possible D match to TRBD1 (6 bases). The germline V gene encodes CDR1 SGHTS and CDR2 YDEGEE. This CDR3 comprises 14 residues. The V and J ends lost 1 base and 5 bases respectively, with 13 bases between them.